One sample yielded the 21 T cell receptor beta chains listed below, sequenced in a study of regulatory T cells in long-lasting Graves disease. To make TCR beta libraries, researchers used iRepertoire HTBI primers and Arm-PCR of CDR3 regions. One entry per CDR3 protein results from TCRdb running MiXCR on the multiplex PCR reads. The sample records 400,000 to 500,000 distinct CDR3 sequences, approximately 16% being singletons. The time point here: newly diagnosed GD, antithyroid drugs for less than 3 months. The TCR library was made from RNA that had been extracted from PBMCs in TRIzol. A further study also used this sample, focusing on T cells in Graves' hyperthyroidism and ophthalmopathy.

The input for sequencing was peripheral blood mononuclear cells (PBMCs), taken at new diagnosis, from a patient treated with antithyroid drugs. These receptors were obtained from a woman in her twenties or thirties with Graves disease.

A word on this clonotype: This sequence may be a read error, since a much larger clone differs from it by one base. The chain links TRBV3-1 to TRBJ1-1, with a tentative D call TRBD1 (5 bases). The CDR3 is made up of 14 amino acids. The germline V gene has CDR1 LGHDT and CDR2 YNNKEL (reference sequence). V lost 0 bases and J 1 base, leaving 6 bases between the germline ends. The DNA for the CDR3 is TGTGCCAGCAGCCAAGACGGGGCGAACACTGAAGCTTTCTTT. This gives the protein CASSQDGANTEAFF. The full variable domain, its missing parts supplied by reference TRBV3-1 and TRBJ1-1, is DTAVSQTPKYLVTQMGNDKSIKCEQNLGHDTMYWYKQDSKKFLKIMFSYNNKELIINETVPNRFSPKSPDKAHLNLHINSLELGDSAVYFCASSQDGANTEAFFGQGTRLTVV.

In the case of this clonotype: With only one base between it and a far larger clone, this is likely a read error. The chain combines TRBV3-1 with TRBJ2-1, with a weak D call TRBD1 (5 bases). There are 12 residues in the CDR3. Looked up from germline, CDR1 is LGHDT and CDR2 is YNNKEL (reference sequence). CDR3 nucleotide sequence: TGTGCCAGCAGCCAAGCCAGGGATGGCTACAACTTC. Encoded protein: CASSQARDGYNF.

The chain combines TRBV5-1 with TRBJ2-1; D uncertain. V lost 4 bases to trimming and J lost 7 bases, with 15 bases between them. Germline lookup yields CDR1 SGHRS and CDR2 YFSETQ. The CDR3 spans 14 residues. CDR3 region: CASSLGLTANEQFF. The CDR3 bases are TGCGCCAGCAGCCTGGGATTGACGGCTAATGAGCAGTTCTTC.

This clonotype appeared many times. In nucleotides, the CDR3 is TGTGCCAGCAGCTACACCGGGACTAACTACAATGAGCAGTTCTTC. Translated, it gives CASSYTGTNYNEQFF. The V and J genes are TRBV5-4 and TRBJ2-1; 7 bases align to TRBD2. The V and J ends lost 3 bases and 3 bases, in that order; junction bases with no gene match: 6. CDR3 length: 15 amino acids. In germline, CDR1 is SGHNT, CDR2 YYREEE (reference sequence).

The J gene is TRBJ2-3, the V gene TRBV2; 8 bases line up with TRBD1. The CDR3 runs to 15 residues. V shed 8 bases and J 1 base; nucleotides not matched to a gene: 8. CDR1 is SNHLY, CDR2 FYNNEI, per germline. The CDR3, as DNA: TGTGCCAGCGGGACCAGGGGACAGGGCACAGATACGCAGTATTTT. It is translated as CASGTRGQGTDTQYF.

At least ten counts were recorded for this clonotype. This chain uses TRBV28 with TRBJ2-4, with D possibly being TRBD1 (6 bases). The length of the CDR3 is 14 residues. In germline, CDR1 is MDHEN, CDR2 SYDVKM. V was cut by 1 base and J by 4 bases, with 8 bases left in between. The CDR3, as DNA: TGTGCCAGCAGTTTATTTACAGGGAAAAACATTCAGTACTTC. Amino acid sequence: CASSLFTGKNIQYF.

J is TRBJ2-7 and V is TRBV20-1; possible D gene TRBD2, 6 bases. The CDR3 loop spans 15 amino acids. Germline V gives CDR1 DFQATT, CDR2 SNEGSKA (reference sequence). V shed 6 bases and J shed 5 bases, with 23 bases lying between them. The CDR3 spells CSANLGGRIVDEQYF. CDR3 bases: TGCAGTGCCAACCTCGGAGGGAGGATAGTCGACGAGCAGTACTTC.

This clonotype was picked up a small number of times. The chain links TRBV6-2 or TRBV6-3 to TRBJ2-4; possible D gene TRBD2, 6 bases. The CDR3 runs to 17 residues. Germline V lookup: CDR1 MNHEY, CDR2 SVGEGT. Trimming removed 5 bases at V and 1 base at J, with 18 bases between. The CDR3 reads CASSELASDGAKNIQYF. The CDR3 DNA reads as TGTGCCAGCAGTGAACTCGCTAGCGACGGGGCCAAAAACATTCAGTACTTC.

The CDR3, as DNA: TGTGCCAGCAGCTTAAATGGGCTCCGGACTAGCGGGAGGGGCGATGAGCAGTTCTTC. Residues: CASSLNGLRTSGRGDEQFF. The V and J genes are TRBV7-3 and TRBJ2-1; 15 nucleotides line up with TRBD2. CDR3 length: 19 amino acids. The V segment lost 1 base and the J segment 8 bases; nucleotides outside the gene matches: 12. Germline values: CDR1 SGHTA, CDR2 FQGTGA.

V is TRBV5-1 and J is TRBJ2-2; D gene unclear. The germline V gene encodes CDR1 SGHRS and CDR2 YFSETQ. The ends were cut back, 0 bases at V and 5 bases at J, with 5 bases in the middle. The CDR3 is made up of 13 amino acids. The DNA of the CDR3 is TGCGCCAGCAGCTTGGACCAGACCGGGGAGCTGTTTTTT. The encoded protein is CASSLDQTGELFF.

This clonotype showed up many times. The chain carries TRBV29-1 and TRBJ2-3; 8 nucleotides agree with TRBD2. The ends lost 6 bases at V and 0 bases at J; junction bases unmatched: 5. Germline-derived CDR1 and CDR2 are SQVTM and ANQGSEA. This CDR3 comprises 14 residues. The CDR3 region is CSVGGLASTDTQYF. Written as DNA, the CDR3 is TGCAGCGTAGGAGGACTAGCAAGCACAGATACGCAGTATTTT.

This clonotype has at least ten counts. The chain combines TRBV30 with TRBJ2-1; maybe TRBD1 (6 bases). The germline V gene encodes CDR1 GTSNPN and CDR2 SVGIG (reference sequence). The CDR3 totals 15 residues. V lost 4 bases and J 9 bases, leaving 22 bases between the germline ends. The CDR3 region is CAWTAILSGAGEQFF. The CDR3 region has the DNA TGTGCCTGGACGGCCATCTTGTCAGGGGCGGGTGAGCAGTTCTTC.

This clonotype has only one observation. A much larger clone differs from this one at a single base, so this may be a read error. The CDR3 DNA sequence: TGCAGTGCTAGATCGGGGACACCGAACACTGAAGCTTTCTTT. This gives the protein CSARSGTPNTEAFF. This chain uses TRBV20-1 with TRBJ1-1; D is possibly TRBD1 (6 bases). Trimming cost V 2 bases and J 1 base, with 11 bases left between them. Germline lookup yields CDR1 DFQATT and CDR2 SNEGSKA (reference sequence). The CDR3 totals 14 residues.

This clonotype was observed at least ten times. The V call is TRBV18, the J call TRBJ1-5, with 7 nucleotides matching TRBD1. Trimming removed 2 bases from V and 5 bases from J; junction bases left unmatched: 6. CDR1 is KGHSH, CDR2 LQKENI, per germline. The CDR3 is made up of 15 amino acids. The CDR3: CASSPTGEPDQPQHF. The CDR3 DNA reads TGTGCCAGCTCACCAACAGGGGAACCAGATCAGCCCCAGCATTTT.

This clonotype showed up many times. The rearrangement links TRBV30 to TRBJ2-1; 9 bases align to TRBD2. After removal of 3 bases from V and 6 bases from J, the junction contained 6 bases not matched to a gene. Germline CDR1 is GTSNPN and CDR2 is SVGIG (reference sequence). There are 14 residues in the CDR3. The CDR3 protein is CAWSRASGANEQFF. CDR3 nucleotides: TGTGCCTGGAGCCGAGCTAGCGGGGCCAATGAGCAGTTCTTC.

This clonotype was detected many times. The V and J genes are TRBV7-2 and TRBJ1-5; no clear D gene. Between the trimmed V and J ends, which lost 8 bases and 4 bases, there was a span of 12 bases. Germline-derived CDR1 and CDR2 are SGHTA and FQGNSA. This CDR3 contains 13 residues. The CDR3 reads CASGVGSNQPQHF. The CDR3 bases are TGTGCCAGCGGGGTGGGGTCGAATCAGCCCCAGCATTTT.

V and J are TRBV20-1 and TRBJ2-3; 8 positions match TRBD2. This CDR3 comprises 18 residues. From germline, CDR1 is DFQATT and CDR2 SNEGSKA (reference sequence). V lost 0 bases and J lost 4; bases outside the gene matches: 15. DNA for the CDR3: TGCAGTGCTAGAGATGTCAGCCGGGGGGGCCGATCGTCAGATACGCAGTATTTT. This gives the protein CSARDVSRGGRSSDTQYF.

This clonotype came up many times. The chain is built from TRBV5-6 and TRBJ2-4; D unclear. CDR3 length: 12 amino acids. CDR1 and CDR2 from the germline V gene are SGHDT and YYEEEE. V was pared by 1 base and J by 13 bases, with 12 bases between. The CDR3 DNA sequence: TGTGCCAGCAGCTTGAAACCGGGTTTACAGTACTTC. Translation gives CASSLKPGLQYF.

The V call is TRBV19, the J call TRBJ2-2; TRBD1 might be the D (6 bases). The CDR3 extends over 16 amino acids. CDR1 is LNHDA and CDR2 is SQIVND in the germline V gene (reference sequence). V shed 9 bases and J shed 2 bases, with 19 bases lying between them. CDR3 bases: TGTGCCAGCCTCTTCGACAGGTTGATTAACACCGGGGAGCTGTTTTTT. This gives the protein CASLFDRLINTGELFF.

This clonotype came up a few times. The chain has TRBV27 and TRBJ1-1, with TRBD1 as a possible D gene (6 bases). Germline V CDR1 and CDR2: MNHEY, SMNVEV (reference sequence). The CDR3 length is 14 residues. V was cut by 5 bases and J by 5 bases, with 15 bases left in between. This CDR3 is CASSRTEAGTEAFF. In nucleotides, the CDR3 is TGTGCCAGCAGTAGGACAGAAGCAGGGACTGAAGCTTTCTTT.

This clonotype was seen ten or more times. V is TRBV20-1 and J is TRBJ2-1; TRBD2 matches 9 bases. The CDR3 has 14 amino acids. The germline V gene encodes CDR1 DFQATT and CDR2 SNEGSKA (reference sequence). Trimming took 5 bases from V and 8 from J; bases not matched to a gene: 10. For the CDR3, the DNA is TGCAGTGCTCCACCGGGACTAGCAAGGGATGAGCAGTTCTTC. This gives the protein CSAPPGLARDEQFF.